What follows are 8 T cell receptor beta chains derived from one specimen sequenced in a study of blood T cell repertoires in COVID-19. Sequenced by immunoSEQ multiplex PCR; TCRdb stores in-frame clones only, minus some. The sample lists approximately 400,000 clones, roughly 92% occurring once. Material for sequencing was PBMCs or T cells enriched from blood (not recorded which). The receptors here all came from a woman between 40 and 50 years old who had been exposed to COVID-19.

The V and J genes are TRBV6-5 and TRBJ2-7; 7 nucleotides align to TRBD1. The germline gives CDR1 MNHEY, CDR2 SVGAGI. The CDR3 is made up of 15 amino acids. Trimming at V came to 4 bases and at J to 0 bases, leaving 6 bases not matched to a gene. CDR3: CASSSHGTVSYEQYF. CDR3 DNA sequence: TGTGCCAGCAGTTCACACGGGACAGTCTCCTACGAGCAGTACTTC.

The CDR3 is CASSLTGGGQPQHF. The DNA for the CDR3 is TGTGCCAGCAGCTTAACAGGGGGCGGTCAGCCCCAGCATTTT. J is TRBJ1-5 and V is TRBV7-8; TRBD1 matches at 9 bases. CDR3 length: 14 amino acids. Germline lookup yields CDR1 SGHVS and CDR2 FQNEAQ. J gave up 6 bases and V 2 bases, and 2 bases lay outside the gene matches.

The genes are TRBV11-2 and TRBJ1-5; 9 bases align to TRBD1. There are 17 residues in the CDR3. Germline values: CDR1 SGHAT, CDR2 FQNNGV. Trimming at V came to 5 bases and at J to 2 bases, leaving 10 bases not matched to a gene. As DNA, the CDR3 is TGTGCCAGCAGCCCAATCCCTAGGGACAGGGGCAATCAGCCCCAGCATTTT. Protein sequence: CASSPIPRDRGNQPQHF.

The chain is built from TRBV9 and TRBJ1-1; tentatively, D is TRBD1 (6 bases). The V end lost 0 bases, the J end lost 4 bases, and 13 bases lay between the germline ends. Per the germline V gene, CDR1 is SGDLS and CDR2 is YYNGEE. The CDR3 is 15 amino acids. The CDR3 spells CASSVEVARGTEAFF. CDR3 coding DNA: TGTGCCAGCAGCGTAGAAGTAGCCAGGGGCACTGAAGCTTTCTTT.

V usage is TRBV7-9 and J usage is TRBJ2-1; 8 bases match TRBD2. Germline V gene lookup returns CDR1 SEHNR and CDR2 FQNEAQ (reference sequence). This CDR3 is built from 15 residues. Unmatched junction bases numbered 9, after V lost 4 bases and J lost 7 bases. CDR3 in DNA: TGTGCCAGCAGCTCCGGGGGGGTGATTCGTAATGAGCAGTTCTTC. Amino acid sequence: CASSSGGVIRNEQFF.

The gene calls are TRBV7-9 and TRBJ2-5; 15 bases are a match to TRBD2. The CDR3 runs to 19 residues. Trimming cost V 5 bases and J 1 base; bases outside gene matches: 11. Germline loops: CDR1 SEHNR, CDR2 FQNEAQ (reference sequence). Written as DNA, the CDR3 is TGTGCCAGCAGCCCGGGGCGGGGACTAGCGGGAGGATCCCAAGAGACCCAGTACTTC. Translating gives CASSPGRGLAGGSQETQYF.

The chain couples TRBV5-4 to TRBJ2-7; D perhaps matches TRBD2 (5 bases). The germline CDR1 and CDR2 sequences are SGHNT and YYREEE (reference sequence). This CDR3 contains 14 residues. Trimming removed 4 bases from V and 6 bases from J, with 17 bases in between. In nucleotides, the CDR3 is TGTGCCAGCAGCCCCCGGGGAACTACGGGCGAGCAGTACTTC. This gives the protein CASSPRGTTGEQYF.

The V and J genes are TRBV12-3 or TRBV12-4 and TRBJ1-6, with D possibly TRBD1 on 6 matching bases. The CDR3 runs to 13 residues. V lost 6 bases and J lost 9, with 12 bases in between. The CDR3 coding sequence is TGTGCCAGCAGGGGAAGGACAGCTTCACCCCTCCACTTT. Translating gives CASRGRTASPLHF.